Presented here are 18 T cell receptor beta chains from one specimen sequenced in a study of naive and memory T cell subsets (dated by TCRdb to 2017 to 2019). Libraries were built with UMI-ligation and nested PCR. Sequencer: Illumina MiSeq. The beta constant-region primer consisted of an equimolar mixture of two oligonucleotides that together covered TRBC1 and TRBC2. TCRdb applied fastp at Q25 and MiXCR to the public reads, then kept only in-frame beta chains. One record per CDR3 amino acid sequence lists the most common genes and DNA. Here the sample has fewer than 7,000 distinct CDR3 sequences; about 6.4% occur a single time. Roughly 43% of the sample goes to the ten largest clones. Sequencing used effector memory CD8+ T cells from blood. Sample cell subset or site, as interpreted from the label and publication: effector memory, CD45RA- CD27-. These receptor sequences come from a human donor in good health.

This clonotype was seen a few times. The rearrangement uses TRBV6-6 and TRBJ2-5; no firm D call. V lost 2 bases, J lost 5 bases, and 9 bases lay in between. Germline V gene lookup returns CDR1 MNHNY and CDR2 SVGAGI (reference sequence). The CDR3 length is 13 residues. CDR3 in DNA: TGTGCCAGCAGTTACGGTGAGATGGAGACCCAGTACTTC. Translated, it gives CASSYGEMETQYF.

This clonotype was observed many times. The genes are TRBV28 and TRBJ2-5; D may be TRBD2 (5 bases). Germline CDR1 MDHEN, CDR2 SYDVKM. The V gene lost 10 bases and the J gene lost 5 bases, with 14 bases spanning the gap. The CDR3 extends over 12 amino acids. The chain's CDR3 is CANGRGRETQYF. In DNA form, the CDR3 reads TGTGCCAACGGACGGGGAAGGGAGACCCAGTACTTC.

The gene calls are TRBV7-3 and TRBJ2-6, with D unclear. CDR3 length equals 14 residues. Germline CDR1 SGHTA, CDR2 FQGTGA. V was pared by 4 bases and J by 3 bases, with 7 bases between. The DNA for the CDR3 is TGTGCCAGCAGCTCCCATGGTGGGGCCAACGTCCTGACTTTC. Protein: CASSSHGGANVLTF.

This clonotype came up many times. The chain couples TRBV4-3 to TRBJ2-7; D gene ambiguous. Trimming removed 1 base at V and 1 base at J, with 11 bases between. The V gene's germline CDR1 is LGHNA and CDR2 YSLEER. CDR3 size: 15 residues. The CDR3 loop is CASSQVADMSYEQYF. CDR3 coding DNA: TGCGCCAGCAGCCAAGTTGCCGACATGTCCTACGAGCAGTACTTC.

This chain uses TRBV19 with TRBJ2-2; no definite D call. Between the trimmed V and J ends, which lost 3 bases and 3 bases, there was a span of 5 bases. The CDR3 is 13 residues long. The germline gives CDR1 LNHDA, CDR2 SQIVND (reference sequence). The CDR3 DNA follows: TGTGCCAGTAGTATTTCGCACACCGGGGAGCTGTTTTTT. Protein product: CASSISHTGELFF.

This chain connects TRBV9 to TRBJ2-3, with 8 bases that match TRBD1. Losses at the gene ends were 2 bases for V and 5 bases for J; bases not matched to a gene: 4. CDR1 SGDLS and CDR2 YYNGEE come from the germline V gene. The CDR3 spans 14 residues. CDR3 coding DNA: TGTGCCAGCAGCGTGGGAGACAGGGGAGATACGCAGTATTTT. Its protein is CASSVGDRGDTQYF.

This rearrangement joins TRBV19 to TRBJ1-2, with a possible D match to TRBD1 (5 bases). Germline CDR1 is LNHDA and CDR2 is SQIVND (reference sequence). The CDR3 extends over 13 amino acids. V was trimmed by 3 bases and J by 12 bases, leaving 17 bases between them. The CDR3 sequence: CASSMGDVLKNTF. DNA of the CDR3: TGTGCCAGTAGTATGGGGGACGTCCTAAAGAACACCTTC.

This clonotype is medium-sized (0.01 to 0.1%) within its sample. The chain couples TRBV27 to TRBJ2-1; 7 nucleotides line up with TRBD1. This CDR3 has 14 amino acids. Germline V lookup: CDR1 MNHEY, CDR2 SMNVEV (reference sequence). The V gene end was trimmed by 5 bases and the J gene end by 5 bases; junction bases not matched to a gene: 6. The CDR3 nucleotides are TGTGCCAGCAGTCCAACCGGGACAGACAATGAGCAGTTCTTC. It encodes CASSPTGTDNEQFF.

This clonotype was found many times. The J gene is TRBJ2-1, the V gene TRBV6-4; D is possibly TRBD2 (6 bases). In germline, CDR1 is MRHNA, CDR2 SNTAGT. CDR3 size: 14 residues. Between the trimmed V and J ends, which lost 4 bases and 7 bases, there was a span of 14 bases. The CDR3 bases are TGTGCCAGCAGTGTGGGGGGAAGTATTAATGAGCAGTTCTTC. It specifies CASSVGGSINEQFF.

This clonotype was observed at least ten times. This chain links TRBV20-1 with TRBJ2-7; D possibly corresponds to TRBD2 (6 bases). CDR1 and CDR2 (germline): DFQATT, SNEGSKA (reference sequence). The CDR3 extends over 13 amino acids. V gave up 6 bases and J gave up 0 bases, with 12 bases separating them. As DNA, the CDR3 is TGCAGTGCCCTCCCGACTAGCTCCTACGAGCAGTACTTC. This gives the protein CSALPTSSYEQYF.

This clonotype showed up many times. V gene TRBV6-2 or TRBV6-3 combines with J gene TRBJ2-5, with 8 bases lining up with TRBD1. V dropped 4 bases and J dropped 4; count of bases not matched to a gene: 8. The germline gives CDR1 MNHEY, CDR2 SVGEGT. The CDR3 consists of 15 residues. This CDR3 reads CASSSGQGEAETQYF. CDR3 sequence (DNA): TGTGCCAGCAGTTCCGGACAGGGAGAGGCAGAGACCCAGTACTTC.

The rearrangement joins TRBV2 to TRBJ2-1, with no clear D. Looked up from germline, CDR1 is SNHLY and CDR2 is FYNNEI. CDR3 length equals 13 residues. The ends were cut back, 10 bases at V and 5 bases at J, with 15 bases in the middle. The CDR3: CATRKLVHNEQFF. DNA for the CDR3: TGTGCCACCCGGAAGCTAGTTCACAATGAGCAGTTCTTC.

This clonotype has a handful of counts. The chain carries TRBV5-4 and TRBJ2-7; D may correspond to TRBD1 or TRBD2 (5 bases each). The CDR3 contains 12 residues. CDR1 and CDR2 from the germline V gene are SGHNT and YYREEE (reference sequence). With 3 bases removed from V and 4 bases from J, the gap between germline ends came to 8 bases. CDR3: CASSWGGYEQYF. The CDR3, as DNA: TGTGCCAGCAGCTGGGGCGGGTACGAGCAGTACTTC.

The chain carries TRBV4-2 and TRBJ2-1; D unresolved. This CDR3 is built from 13 residues. V lost 1 base to trimming and J lost 6 bases, with 7 bases between them. Germline V lookup: CDR1 LGHNA, CDR2 YNFKEQ. The CDR3: CASSQGGSNEQFF. DNA for the CDR3: TGTGCCAGCAGCCAAGGGGGTAGCAATGAGCAGTTCTTC.

Relative to its sample, this clonotype is large. The V gene is TRBV20-1, the J gene TRBJ2-3; D is perhaps TRBD2 (5 bases). The V and J ends lost 4 bases and 2 bases respectively, with 10 bases between them. The CDR3 has 13 amino acids. CDR1 and CDR2 from the germline V gene are DFQATT and SNEGSKA (reference sequence). The CDR3 DNA follows: TGCAGTGCTAAATCGGGGTTCACAGATACGCAGTATTTT. Amino acid sequence: CSAKSGFTDTQYF.

This clonotype has only a few counts. The CDR3 DNA sequence: TGTGCCAGCAGCTTAAGGGGGCGCCTGGTCATATATAGCAATCAGCCCCAGCATTTT. This encodes CASSLRGRLVIYSNQPQHF. This chain uses TRBV11-2 with TRBJ1-5, with 7 bases lining up with TRBD1. The CDR3 loop spans 19 amino acids. The germline V gene has CDR1 SGHAT and CDR2 FQNNGV. V shed 2 bases and J 0 bases; nucleotides not matched to a gene: 13.

This clonotype has just a few counts. The V gene is TRBV3-1, the J gene TRBJ1-4, with 8 bases lining up with TRBD1. Germline CDR1 and CDR2: LGHDT and YNNKEL (reference sequence). This CDR3 has 15 amino acids. With 4 bases clipped from V and 5 bases from J, the junction kept 6 bases outside the gene matches. DNA for the CDR3: TGTGCCAGCAGCCCGTTGGGACAGGAAAATGAAAAACTGTTTTTT. This gives the protein CASSPLGQENEKLFF. The complete variable domain, with remaining parts taken from reference TRBV3-1 and TRBJ1-4, reads DTAVSQTPKYLVTQMGNDKSIKCEQNLGHDTMYWYKQDSKKFLKIMFSYNNKELIINETVPNRFSPKSPDKAHLNLHINSLELGDSAVYFCASSPLGQENEKLFFGSGTQLSVL.

A few counts support this clonotype. The chain joins TRBV2 to TRBJ2-1, with D hard to call. This CDR3 comprises 14 residues. In germline, CDR1 is SNHLY, CDR2 FYNNEI. Between the trimmed V and J ends, which lost 7 bases and 0 bases, there was a span of 10 bases. This CDR3 reads CASTRISSYNEQFF. CDR3 DNA: TGTGCCAGCACGCGGATCAGCTCCTACAATGAGCAGTTCTTC.